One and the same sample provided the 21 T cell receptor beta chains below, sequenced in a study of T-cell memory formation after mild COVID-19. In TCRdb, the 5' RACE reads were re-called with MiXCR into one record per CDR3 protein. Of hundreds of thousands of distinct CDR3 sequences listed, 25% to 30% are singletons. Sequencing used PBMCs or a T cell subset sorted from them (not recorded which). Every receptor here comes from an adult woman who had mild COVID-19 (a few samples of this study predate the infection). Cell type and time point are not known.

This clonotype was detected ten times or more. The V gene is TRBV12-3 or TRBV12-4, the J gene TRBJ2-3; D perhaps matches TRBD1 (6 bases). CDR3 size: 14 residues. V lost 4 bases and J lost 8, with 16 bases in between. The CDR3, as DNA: TGTGCCAGCAGTTCTGGACAGAGCCAAAGTACGCAGTATTTT. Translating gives CASSSGQSQSTQYF.

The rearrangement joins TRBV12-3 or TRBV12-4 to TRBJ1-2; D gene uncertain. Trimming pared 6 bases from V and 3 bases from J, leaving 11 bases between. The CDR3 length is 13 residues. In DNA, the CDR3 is TGTGCCAGCAGCTCCGTAGGCGACTATGGCTACACCTTC. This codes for CASSSVGDYGYTF.

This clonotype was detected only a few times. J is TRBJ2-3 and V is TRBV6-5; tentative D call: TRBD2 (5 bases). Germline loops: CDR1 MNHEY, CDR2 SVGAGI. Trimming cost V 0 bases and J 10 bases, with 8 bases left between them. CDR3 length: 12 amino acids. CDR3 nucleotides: TGTGCCAGCAGTTACTCGAGAGGGCCGCAGTATTTT. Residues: CASSYSRGPQYF.

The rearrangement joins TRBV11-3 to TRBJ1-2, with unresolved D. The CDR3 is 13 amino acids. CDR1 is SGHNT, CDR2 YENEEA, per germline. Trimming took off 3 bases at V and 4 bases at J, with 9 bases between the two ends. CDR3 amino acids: CASSFDGSYGYTF. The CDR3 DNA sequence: TGTGCCAGCAGCTTTGACGGATCCTATGGCTACACCTTC.

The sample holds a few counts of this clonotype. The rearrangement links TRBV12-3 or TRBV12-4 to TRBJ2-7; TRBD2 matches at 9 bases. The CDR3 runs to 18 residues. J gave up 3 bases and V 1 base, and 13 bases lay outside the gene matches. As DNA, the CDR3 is TGTGCCAGCAGTTTAGATGCCTCGGCTAGCGGGACCAACTACGAGCAGTACTTC. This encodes CASSLDASASGTNYEQYF.

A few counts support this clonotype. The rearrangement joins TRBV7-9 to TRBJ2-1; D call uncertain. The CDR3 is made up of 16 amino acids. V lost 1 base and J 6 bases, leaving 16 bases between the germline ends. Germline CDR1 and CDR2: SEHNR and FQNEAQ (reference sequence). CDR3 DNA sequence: TGTGCCAGCAGCTTAGTTGGGGAAACCCCTTCCAATGAGCAGTTCTTC. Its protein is CASSLVGETPSNEQFF.

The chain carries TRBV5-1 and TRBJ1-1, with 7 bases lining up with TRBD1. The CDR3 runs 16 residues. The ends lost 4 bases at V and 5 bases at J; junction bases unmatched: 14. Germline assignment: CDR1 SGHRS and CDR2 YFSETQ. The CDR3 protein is CASSPASTTGETEAFF. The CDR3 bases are TGCGCCAGCAGCCCCGCCTCCACTACAGGGGAGACTGAAGCTTTCTTT.

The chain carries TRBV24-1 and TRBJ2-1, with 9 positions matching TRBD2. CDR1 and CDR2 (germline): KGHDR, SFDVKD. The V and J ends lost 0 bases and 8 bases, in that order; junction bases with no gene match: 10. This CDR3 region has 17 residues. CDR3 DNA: TGTGCCACCAGTGATTTGATGACTAGCGGACAGCAAGATGAGCAGTTCTTC. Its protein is CATSDLMTSGQQDEQFF.

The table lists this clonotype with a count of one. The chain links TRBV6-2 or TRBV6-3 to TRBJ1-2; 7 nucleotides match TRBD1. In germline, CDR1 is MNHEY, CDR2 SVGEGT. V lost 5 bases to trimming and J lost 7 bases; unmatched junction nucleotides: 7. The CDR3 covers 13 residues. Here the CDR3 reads CASSVQGSGGYTF. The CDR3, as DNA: TGTGCCAGCAGTGTACAGGGGTCTGGTGGCTACACCTTC.

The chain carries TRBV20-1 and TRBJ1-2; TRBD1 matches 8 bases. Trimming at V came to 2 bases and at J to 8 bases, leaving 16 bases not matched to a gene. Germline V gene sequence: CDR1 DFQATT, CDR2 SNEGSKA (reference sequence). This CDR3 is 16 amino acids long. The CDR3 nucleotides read TGCAGTGCTAGAACGCCGGACAGGGAAGGTGTAGGGGGCTACACCTTC. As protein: CSARTPDREGVGGYTF.

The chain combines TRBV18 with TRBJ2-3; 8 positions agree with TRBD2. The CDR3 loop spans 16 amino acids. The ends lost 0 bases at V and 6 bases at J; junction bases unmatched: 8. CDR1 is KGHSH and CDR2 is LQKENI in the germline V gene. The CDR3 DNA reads TGTGCCAGCTCACCACCTCTTTTGAGCGGGAGTGATACGCAGTATTTT. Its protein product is CASSPPLLSGSDTQYF.

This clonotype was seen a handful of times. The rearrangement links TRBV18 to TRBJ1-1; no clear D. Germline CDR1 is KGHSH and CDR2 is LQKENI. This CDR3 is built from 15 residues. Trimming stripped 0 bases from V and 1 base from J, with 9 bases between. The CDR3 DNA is TGTGCCAGCTCACCACCTATCAGGCCGAACACTGAAGCTTTCTTT. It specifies CASSPPIRPNTEAFF.

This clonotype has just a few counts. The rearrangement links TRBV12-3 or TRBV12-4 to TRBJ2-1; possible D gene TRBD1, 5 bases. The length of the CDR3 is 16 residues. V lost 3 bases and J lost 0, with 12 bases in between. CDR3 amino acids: CASSFLGHSSYNEQFF. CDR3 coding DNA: TGTGCCAGCAGTTTTCTCGGACACAGCTCCTACAATGAGCAGTTCTTC.

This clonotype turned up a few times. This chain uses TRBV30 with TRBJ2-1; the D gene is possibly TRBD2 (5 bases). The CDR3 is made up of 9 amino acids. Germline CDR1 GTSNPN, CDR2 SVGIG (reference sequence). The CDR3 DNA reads TGTGCGAAGGGAGATGAGCAGTTCTTC. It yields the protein CAKGDEQFF.

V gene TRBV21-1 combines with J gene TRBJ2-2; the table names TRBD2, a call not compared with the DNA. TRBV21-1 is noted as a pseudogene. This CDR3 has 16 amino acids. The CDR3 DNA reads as TGTGCCAGCAGCAAAGCTAAGGGAGTTGACACCGGGGAGCTGTTTTTT. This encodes CASSKAKGVDTGELFF.

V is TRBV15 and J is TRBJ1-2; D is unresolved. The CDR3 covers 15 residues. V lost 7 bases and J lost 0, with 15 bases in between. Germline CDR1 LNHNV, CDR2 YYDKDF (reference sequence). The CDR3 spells CATTRAATTNYGYTF. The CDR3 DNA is TGTGCCACCACGCGAGCAGCCACGACTAACTATGGCTACACCTTC.

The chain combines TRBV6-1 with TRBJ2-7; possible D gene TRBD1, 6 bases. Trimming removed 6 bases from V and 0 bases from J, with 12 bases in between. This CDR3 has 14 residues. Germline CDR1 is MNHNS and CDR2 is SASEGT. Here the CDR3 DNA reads TGTGCCAGCAGCGACAGGCCTAGCTCCTACGAGCAGTACTTC. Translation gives CASSDRPSSYEQYF.

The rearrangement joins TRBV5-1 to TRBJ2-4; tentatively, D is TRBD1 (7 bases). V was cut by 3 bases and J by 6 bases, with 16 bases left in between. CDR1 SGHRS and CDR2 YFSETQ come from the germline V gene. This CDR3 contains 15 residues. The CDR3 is CASSSGGTDLNIQYF. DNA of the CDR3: TGCGCCAGCAGCTCGGGCGGGACAGATCTAAACATTCAGTACTTC.

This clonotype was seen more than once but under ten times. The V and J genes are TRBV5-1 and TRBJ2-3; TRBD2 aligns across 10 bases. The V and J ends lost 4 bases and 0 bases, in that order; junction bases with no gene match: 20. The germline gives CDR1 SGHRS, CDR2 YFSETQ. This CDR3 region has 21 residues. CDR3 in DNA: TGCGCCAGCAGCCCGTCAGGGCTAGCGGGAGTCAGGGGGATCAGCACAGATACGCAGTATTTT. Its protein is CASSPSGLAGVRGISTDTQYF.

CDR3 DNA: TGTGCCAGCTCACCGCCGACTCCCCCGGGGGAGACCCAGTACTTC. Translating gives CASSPPTPPGETQYF. V gene TRBV18 combines with J gene TRBJ2-5, with D possibly TRBD2 on 5 matching bases. Per the germline V gene, CDR1 is KGHSH and CDR2 is LQKENI. This CDR3 has 15 amino acids. V lost 3 bases and J 5 bases, leaving 16 bases between the germline ends.

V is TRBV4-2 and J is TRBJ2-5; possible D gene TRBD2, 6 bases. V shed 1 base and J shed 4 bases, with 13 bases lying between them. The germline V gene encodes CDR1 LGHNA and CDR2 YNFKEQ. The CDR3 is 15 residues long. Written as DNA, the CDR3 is TGTGCCAGCAGCCAAGGGCGGGAATTGGGAGAGACCCAGTACTTC. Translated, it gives CASSQGRELGETQYF.